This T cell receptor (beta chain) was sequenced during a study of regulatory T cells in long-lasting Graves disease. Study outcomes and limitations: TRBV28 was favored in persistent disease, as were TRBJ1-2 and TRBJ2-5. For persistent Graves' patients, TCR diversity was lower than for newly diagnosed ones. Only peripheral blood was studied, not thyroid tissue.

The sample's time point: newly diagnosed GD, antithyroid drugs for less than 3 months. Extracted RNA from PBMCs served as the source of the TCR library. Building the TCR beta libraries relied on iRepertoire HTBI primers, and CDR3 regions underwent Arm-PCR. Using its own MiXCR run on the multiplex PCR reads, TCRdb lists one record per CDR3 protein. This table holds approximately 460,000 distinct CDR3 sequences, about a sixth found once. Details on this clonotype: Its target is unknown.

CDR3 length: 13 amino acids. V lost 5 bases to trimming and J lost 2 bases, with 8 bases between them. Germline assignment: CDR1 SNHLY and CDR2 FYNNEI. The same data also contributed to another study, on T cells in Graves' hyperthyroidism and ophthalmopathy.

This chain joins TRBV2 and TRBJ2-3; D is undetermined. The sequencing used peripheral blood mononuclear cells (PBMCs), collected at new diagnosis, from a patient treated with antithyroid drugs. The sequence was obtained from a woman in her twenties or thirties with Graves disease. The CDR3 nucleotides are TGTGCCAGCAGTAACAGCCTCACAGATACGCAGTATTTT. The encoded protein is CASSNSLTDTQYF.